Reported below is one TCR beta chain. The specificity of this receptor is unknown. Base-call qualities are not available, and no considerably larger clone is one nucleotide away. This sample was included in a study of T cells after somatic rescue of genetic block (dated by TCRdb to the early 2020s). About the investigation overall: The study assessed how robust, over the long term, a T-cell system was when the system had developed through somatic rescue of a genetic block in T-cell development.

The CDR3 sequence holds 16 residues, the cysteine and phenylalanine included. The entry retains the CDR3 DNA only, 48 bases that are in frame from base 1. In the germline V gene, CDR1 corresponds to KGHSH and CDR2 to LQKENI. V loses 3 bases, J loses 0 bases, and the germline ends lie 12 bases apart. The library was built by means of the immunoSEQ multiplex PCR assay. The clones in this table, taken by TCRdb from immuneACCESS, are in-frame only. Not every clone is retained; where verified, under half of the shortfall comes from an unresolved V gene, and the cause of the rest is unknown. In this sample the table shows around 67,000 clones, approximately 91% of which occur a single time. Jointly, the top ten make up approximately 2.9% of the sample.

The clonotype originates from a man under 40. The sequenced material came from peripheral blood mononuclear cells (PBMCs). The chain was built from TRBV18 and TRBJ2-1, with TRBD1 perhaps the D gene, on 5 matching bases. Here the CDR3 is given as CASSPRDSSSYNEQFF. Here is the DNA: TGTGCCAGCTCACCTCGAGACAGTTCCTCCTACAATGAGCAGTTCTTC.